Each of the 4 T cell receptor beta chains below was sequenced from the same sample in a study of regulatory T cells in long-lasting Graves disease. Time point meaning: newly diagnosed GD, antithyroid drugs for less than 3 months. The TCR library used RNA extracted from PBMCs. The authors built TCR beta libraries using iRepertoire HTBI primers and Arm-PCR of CDR3 regions. TCRdb independently ran MiXCR on the multiplex PCR reads; one entry per CDR3 protein. The table lists hundreds of thousands of distinct CDR3 sequences, approximately 13% of them singletons. These data are also associated with another study on T cells in Graves' hyperthyroidism and ophthalmopathy.

The source was peripheral blood mononuclear cells (PBMCs), collected at new diagnosis, from a patient treated with antithyroid drugs. Receptors originate from a young man with Graves disease.

This clonotype has a count of ten or more. V and J are TRBV12-3 or TRBV12-4 and TRBJ2-3, with TRBD2 identical over 8 bases. This CDR3 spans 15 amino acids. The trim removed 2 bases at V and 4 bases at J, leaving 5 bases unmatched. The CDR3 DNA is TGTGCCAGCAGTTTATGGGGAGCGGGGGCAGATACGCAGTATTTT. Translation: CASSLWGAGADTQYF.

A word on this clonotype: A much larger clone differs by one base, so this may be a read error. The CDR3 end shows no conserved phenylalanine or tryptophan, and so a read error is likely. This chain connects TRBV18 to TRBJ1-1; 8 bases agree with TRBD1. Trimming removed 4 bases from V and 6 bases from J; junction bases left unmatched: 4. The CDR3 contains 13 residues. In germline, CDR1 is KGHSH, CDR2 LQKENI. The CDR3 DNA sequence: TGTGCCAGCTCACAGGTACAGGGGGCTGAAGCTTTCTCT. As protein: CASSQVQGAEAFS.

This clonotype showed up many times. This chain joins TRBV2 and TRBJ2-1, with D maybe TRBD2 (5 bases). V was clipped by 3 bases and J by 10 bases, with 7 bases between them. Germline V gene data show CDR1 as SNHLY and CDR2 as FYNNEI. The CDR3 runs to 11 residues. The CDR3 loop reads CASSEGAEQFF. The CDR3 DNA follows: TGTGCCAGCAGTGAGGGAGCGGAGCAGTTCTTC. Using reference TRBV2 and TRBJ2-1 for the parts outside the CDR3, the full variable domain is EPEVTQTPSHQVTQMGQEVILRCVPISNHLYFYWYRQILGQKVEFLVSFYNNEISEKSEIFDDQFSVERPDGSNFTLKIRSTKLEDSAMYFCASSEGAEQFFGPGTRLTVL.

At least ten counts were recorded for this clonotype. The rearrangement joins TRBV29-1 to TRBJ1-1; weak D call: TRBD1 (6 bases). Germline-derived CDR1 and CDR2 are SQVTM and ANQGSEA. The V end lost 4 bases, the J end lost 1 base, and 13 bases lay between the germline ends. This CDR3 spans 14 amino acids. The CDR3 nucleotides read TGCAGCGTTGGGAGGCCGGGACAGAACACTGAAGCTTTCTTT. It is translated as CSVGRPGQNTEAFF.